This TCR beta chain was sequenced for a study of T cells after yellow fever vaccination. The CDR3 has 16 residues. Per the germline V gene, CDR1 is SEHNR and CDR2 is FQNEAQ (reference sequence). V gave up 5 bases and J gave up 3 bases; unmatched junction bases: 7. Study findings and constraints: Abundant clonotypes (contaminants from the bulk population) could be present in FACS-sorted repertoires.

Concerning this clonotype: Its antigen is as yet unknown.

For TCR, cDNA came from 5'RACE template switching, which added a universal primer site and UMIs. In TCRdb, the 5' RACE reads were re-called with MiXCR into one record per CDR3 protein. The sample has around 600,000 distinct CDR3 sequences; around an eighth are singletons. The V and J genes are TRBV7-9 and TRBJ2-3, with TRBD1 matching 11 bases. The material sequenced was PBMCs, taken on the day of the yellow fever booster vaccination. This receptor was taken from a man aged 30-40 years who received the YFV17D yellow fever vaccine. In nucleotides, the CDR3 is TGTGCCAGCAGCGCGGGACAGGGGGTCGTGACAGATACGCAGTATTTT. The encoded protein is CASSAGQGVVTDTQYF.